These T cell receptor beta chains were read from a single sample in a study of cytomegalovirus exposure and HLA in healthy donors. Measured with immunoSEQ multiplex PCR; TCRdb has only the in-frame clones, and not every one. The profile shows 110,000 or so clones, 65% to 80% of them singletons. Input material: PBMCs. These receptors were obtained from a man aged 18 to 30 in good health and CMV-seropositive. CDR3s include the opening cysteine and the closing phenylalanine or tryptophan. Each record gives: D gene, V gene, clone size, J gene, CDR3 protein, CDR3 DNA. A D gene is named only where the DNA matches it firmly. Some rows have no size entry. The others give once, few or many, or a class for an expanded clone.

D gene: TRBD1
V gene: TRBV5-5
clone size: NA
J gene: TRBJ1-2
CDR3 protein: CASSLSGGYGYTF
CDR3 DNA: TGTGCCAGCAGCCTCTCAGGGGGCTATGGCTACACCTTC

D gene: TRBD1
V gene: TRBV28
clone size: NA
J gene: TRBJ2-5
CDR3 protein: CASSSLDRGQETQYF
CDR3 DNA: TGTGCCAGCAGTTCCCTGGACAGGGGGCAAGAGACCCAGTACTTC

D gene: TRBD2
V gene: TRBV27
clone size: NA
J gene: TRBJ2-7
CDR3 protein: CASSLPGLAGGTYEQYF
CDR3 DNA: TGTGCCAGCAGTTTACCGGGACTAGCGGGAGGTACCTACGAGCAGTACTTC

D gene: NA
V gene: TRBV19
clone size: NA
J gene: TRBJ2-7
CDR3 protein: CASSSGLYEQYF
CDR3 DNA: TGTGCCAGTAGTTCAGGTCTCTACGAGCAGTACTTC

D gene: NA
V gene: TRBV28
clone size: NA
J gene: TRBJ2-7
CDR3 protein: CASSPPGGTYEQYF
CDR3 DNA: TGTGCCAGCTCCCCCCCCGGCGGAACCTACGAGCAGTACTTC

D gene: TRBD1
V gene: TRBV6-1
clone size: NA
J gene: TRBJ2-5
CDR3 protein: CANSEGFRDREETQYF
CDR3 DNA: TGTGCCAACAGTGAAGGATTTAGGGACAGGGAAGAGACCCAGTACTTC

D gene: NA
V gene: TRBV4-1
clone size: NA
J gene: TRBJ2-7
CDR3 protein: CASSQESEGEQYF
CDR3 DNA: TGCGCCAGCAGCCAAGAGAGTGAGGGCGAGCAGTACTTC

D gene: TRBD1
V gene: TRBV9
clone size: NA
J gene: TRBJ1-5
CDR3 protein: CASIQGAPRPQHF
CDR3 DNA: TGTGCCAGCATACAGGGGGCCCCCCGGCCCCAGCATTTT

D gene: TRBD1
V gene: TRBV2
clone size: few
J gene: TRBJ1-5
CDR3 protein: CASSERMRQGAQPQHF
CDR3 DNA: TGTGCCAGCAGTGAGCGTATGAGACAGGGGGCCCAGCCCCAGCATTTT

D gene: NA
V gene: TRBV29-1
clone size: NA
J gene: TRBJ2-1
CDR3 protein: CSVGHNEQFF
CDR3 DNA: TGCAGCGTTGGGCACAATGAGCAGTTCTTC

D gene: NA
V gene: TRBV7-8
clone size: NA
J gene: TRBJ2-2
CDR3 protein: CASSPLTGYGELFF
CDR3 DNA: TGTGCCAGCAGCCCTCTGACAGGTTACGGGGAGCTGTTTTTT

D gene: NA
V gene: TRBV23-1
clone size: NA
J gene: TRBJ2-7
CDR3 protein: CASSPPLKTRFYEQYF
CDR3 DNA: TGCGCCAGCAGTCCCCCACTAAAAACAAGGTTCTACGAGCAGTACTTC

D gene: NA
V gene: TRBV27
clone size: once
J gene: TRBJ1-6
CDR3 protein: CARPGQGAVGPLHF
CDR3 DNA: TGTGCCAGACCGGGACAAGGCGCGGTGGGGCCCCTCCACTTT